These 16 T cell receptor beta chains came from one sample sequenced in a study of blood T cell repertoires in COVID-19. Assay: immunoSEQ multiplex PCR; the TCRdb copy retains only in-frame clones and omits some. Of 150,000 to 200,000 clones in the sample, approximately 87% were seen once. Sequencing used peripheral blood. These receptors came from a woman in her 70s with COVID-19, enrolled during active disease.

This clone was counted only a few times. The gene calls are TRBV18 and TRBJ1-2; the D gene is possibly TRBD1 (5 bases). The germline V gene encodes CDR1 KGHSH and CDR2 LQKENI. V lost 6 bases, J lost 5 bases, and 13 bases lay in between. The CDR3 covers 13 residues. The CDR3 loop is CASSQGDPYGYTF. The CDR3 DNA sequence: TGTGCCAGCTCCCAGGGTGACCCTTATGGCTACACCTTC.

The CDR3 here is CASRVPGFEAYF. For the CDR3, the DNA is TGTGCCAGCAGGGTCCCGGGATTTGAGGCGTATTTT. V and J are TRBV12-3 or TRBV12-4 and TRBJ2-3, with a tentative D call TRBD2 (5 bases). Trimming cost V 6 bases and J 14 bases, with 18 bases left between them. This CDR3 contains 12 residues.

Note on this clone: Additional DNA sequences in this sample encode the identical CDR3. CDR3 nucleotides: TGTGCCACCAGTGGGACAGGGTGGGAGACCCAGTACTTC. Its protein product is CATSGTGWETQYF. The rearrangement links TRBV24-1 to TRBJ2-5; TRBD1 aligns across 8 bases. J lost 5 bases, V lost 5 bases, and 3 bases had no gene match. Germline loops: CDR1 KGHDR, CDR2 SFDVKD. The CDR3 runs 13 residues.

V is TRBV7-2 and J is TRBJ2-7, with D hard to call. The V end was cut by 5 bases, the J end by 3 bases, with 8 bases between. The CDR3 runs to 12 residues. CDR1 SGHTA and CDR2 FQGNSA come from the germline V gene. CDR3 region: CASSLGYYEQYF. Here the CDR3 DNA reads TGTGCCAGCAGCCTCGGGTACTACGAGCAGTACTTC.

The V and J genes are TRBV28 and TRBJ1-5; D unresolved. Looked up from germline, CDR1 is MDHEN and CDR2 is SYDVKM. The CDR3 contains 14 residues. Trimming pared 7 bases from V and 11 bases from J, leaving 21 bases between. CDR3 sequence: CASMIEGPQGAQHF. DNA for the CDR3: TGTGCCAGCATGATTGAGGGCCCCCAAGGAGCCCAGCATTTT.

The rearrangement uses TRBV27 and TRBJ1-5, with D unclear. Germline CDR1 and CDR2: MNHEY and SMNVEV (reference sequence). This CDR3 has 14 residues. The germline V and J ends were trimmed by 5 bases and 6 bases, with 14 bases remaining between them. The CDR3 region has the DNA TGTGCCAGCAGTCCAAATTCGGGGAGTCAGCCCCAGCATTTT. It encodes CASSPNSGSQPQHF.

This rearrangement joins TRBV19 to TRBJ1-2, with D unclear. The CDR3 has 12 amino acids. Per the germline V gene, CDR1 is LNHDA and CDR2 is SQIVND (reference sequence). The ends were cut back, 2 bases at V and 6 bases at J, with 7 bases in the middle. CDR3 sequence (DNA): TGTGCCAGTAGTATACCCCAGGATGGCTACACCTTC. Encoded protein: CASSIPQDGYTF. Together with reference TRBV19 and TRBJ1-2, the CDR3 gives the full variable domain: DGGITQSPKYLFRKEGQNVTLSCEQNLNHDAMYWYRQDPGQGLRLIYYSQIVNDFQKGDIAEGYSVSREKKESFPLTVTSAQKNPTAFYLCASSIPQDGYTFGSGTRLTVV.

The chain employs TRBV30 and TRBJ2-4, with 7 nucleotides matching TRBD1. Trimming at V came to 5 bases and at J to 4 bases, leaving 5 bases not matched to a gene. The CDR3 loop spans 13 amino acids. In germline, CDR1 is GTSNPN, CDR2 SVGIG (reference sequence). The CDR3 loop reads CAWDRDRKNIQYF. CDR3 coding DNA: TGTGCCTGGGACCGGGACAGAAAAAACATTCAGTACTTC. The full variable domain, in which reference TRBV30 and TRBJ2-4 provide the parts outside the CDR3, is SQTIHQWPATLVQPVGSPLSLECTVEGTSNPNLYWYRQAAGRGLQLLFYSVGIGQISSEVPQNLSASRPQDRQFILSSKKLLLSDSGFYLCAWDRDRKNIQYFGAGTRLSVL.

This clone was counted a single time. The genes are TRBV7-8 and TRBJ2-1, with TRBD2 matching over 11 bases. Germline values: CDR1 SGHVS, CDR2 FQNEAQ. The CDR3 is 18 residues long. V lost 5 bases, J lost 0 bases, and 9 bases stayed unmatched. The DNA for the CDR3 is TGTGCCAGCAGCACGGGGACTAGCGGAGGGGTCTCCTACAATGAGCAGTTCTTC. It encodes CASSTGTSGGVSYNEQFF.

The J gene is TRBJ2-1, the V gene TRBV12-5; no definite D call. The CDR3 sequence is 13 residues long. Per germline, CDR1 LGHNT and CDR2 FRNRAP. With 3 bases removed from V and 3 bases from J, the gap between germline ends came to 6 bases. The CDR3 reads CASGFRSYNEQFF. The DNA for the CDR3 is TGTGCTAGTGGTTTCCGGAGCTACAATGAGCAGTTCTTC.

The chain uses TRBV5-1 and TRBJ2-7, with 9 bases matching TRBD2. Unmatched junction bases numbered 3, after V lost 0 bases and J lost 5 bases. Per the germline V gene, CDR1 is SGHRS and CDR2 is YFSETQ. The CDR3 extends over 14 amino acids. The CDR3 nucleotides are TGCGCCAGCAGCTTGGCTAGCGGGAACCACGAGCAGTACTTC. As protein: CASSLASGNHEQYF.

The chain has TRBV28 and TRBJ1-2, with 7 bases matching TRBD1. V was clipped by 2 bases and J by 4 bases; unmatched bases: 4. This CDR3 comprises 14 residues. The germline V gene has CDR1 MDHEN and CDR2 SYDVKM. Here the CDR3 reads CASSLHGQAYGYTF. The CDR3 bases are TGTGCCAGCAGTTTACACGGACAGGCCTATGGCTACACCTTC.

This chain links TRBV3-1 (or the pseudogene TRBV3-2) with TRBJ2-1; D unresolved. Germline loops: CDR1 LGHDT, CDR2 YNNKEL (reference sequence). V was cut by 1 base and J by 9 bases, with 4 bases left in between. The CDR3 sequence is 11 residues long. The CDR3 loop reads CASSQAREQFF. The CDR3 DNA follows: TGTGCCAGCAGCCAAGCTCGTGAGCAGTTCTTC.

This chain uses TRBV19 with TRBJ2-1, with 10 bases lining up with TRBD2. Germline CDR1 reads LNHDA; CDR2 reads SQIVND (reference sequence). V gave up 4 bases and J gave up 0 bases; unmatched junction bases: 6. The CDR3 length is 17 residues. The CDR3 DNA reads as TGTGCCAGTAGTACGAATAGCGGGAGGAACTCCTACAATGAGCAGTTCTTC. This translates into CASSTNSGRNSYNEQFF.

This chain links TRBV6-5 with TRBJ2-1; D is uncertain. There are 14 residues in the CDR3. Trimming took off 2 bases at V and 8 bases at J, with 13 bases between the two ends. Germline V gives CDR1 MNHEY, CDR2 SVGAGI. The CDR3 loop reads CASSYMSRPHEQFF. The DNA for the CDR3 is TGTGCCAGCAGTTACATGTCTCGTCCCCATGAGCAGTTCTTC.

This clone appeared once. The CDR3 DNA reads as TGCAGTGGTTTAGGGGGCACTGAAGCTTTCTTT. This translates into CSGLGGTEAFF. The chain carries TRBV20-1 and TRBJ1-1, with D possibly TRBD1 on 6 matching bases. The germline V gene encodes CDR1 DFQATT and CDR2 SNEGSKA (reference sequence). Trimming removed 7 bases from V and 4 bases from J, with 10 bases in between. The CDR3 runs 11 residues.